This record concerns one TCR beta chain sequence. Its target is not known. The record originates from a study of T cell responses to AZD1222 COVID-19 vaccine. Germline V gives CDR1 SGDLS, CDR2 YYNGEE. V was shortened by 2 bases and J by 4 bases, with 12 bases between the two germline ends. The CDR3 loop spans 14 amino acids. The data were produced by immunoSEQ multiplex PCR, yet TCRdb's version contains in-frame clones alone and is incomplete. The sample shows some 100,000 clones, about 85% of them seen only once. Study-level findings and limits: Repertoires were obtained solely post-peak T cell response.

The chain uses TRBV9 and TRBJ1-2; D is unclear. The source was peripheral blood, collected on day 0 of AZD1222 vaccination. This clonotype was obtained from an adult in good health. The CDR3 DNA reads TGTGCCAGCAGCGTTGACCCGGGTGGCTATGGCTACACCTTC. It yields the protein CASSVDPGGYGYTF.